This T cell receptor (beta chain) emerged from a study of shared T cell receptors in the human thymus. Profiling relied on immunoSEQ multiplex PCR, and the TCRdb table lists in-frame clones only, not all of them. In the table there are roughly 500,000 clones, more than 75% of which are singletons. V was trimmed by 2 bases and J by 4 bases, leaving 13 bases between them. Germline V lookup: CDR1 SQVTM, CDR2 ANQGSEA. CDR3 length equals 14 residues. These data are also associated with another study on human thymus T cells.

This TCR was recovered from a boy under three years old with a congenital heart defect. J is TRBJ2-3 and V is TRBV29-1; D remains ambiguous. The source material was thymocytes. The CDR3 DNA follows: TGCAGCGTTGAATTCGTCAGTGCCCCAGATACGCAGTATTTT. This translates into CSVEFVSAPDTQYF.